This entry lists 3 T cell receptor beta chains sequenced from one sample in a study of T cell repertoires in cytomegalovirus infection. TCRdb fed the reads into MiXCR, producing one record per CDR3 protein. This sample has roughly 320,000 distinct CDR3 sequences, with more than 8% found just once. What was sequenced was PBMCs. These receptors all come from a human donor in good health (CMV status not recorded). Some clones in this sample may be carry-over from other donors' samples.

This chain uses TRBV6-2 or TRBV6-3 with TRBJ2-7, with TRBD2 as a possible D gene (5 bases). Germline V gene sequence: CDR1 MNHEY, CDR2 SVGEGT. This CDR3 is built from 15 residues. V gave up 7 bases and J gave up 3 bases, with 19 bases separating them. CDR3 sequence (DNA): TGTGCCAGCAATAACAGCGGTCCTCCCTTCTACGAGCAGTACTTC. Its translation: CASNNSGPPFYEQYF.

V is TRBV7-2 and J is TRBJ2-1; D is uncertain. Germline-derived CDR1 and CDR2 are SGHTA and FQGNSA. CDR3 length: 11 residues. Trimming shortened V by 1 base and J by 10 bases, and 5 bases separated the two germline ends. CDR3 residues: CASSLVEEQFF. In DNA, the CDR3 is TGTGCCAGCAGCTTAGTAGAAGAGCAGTTCTTC.

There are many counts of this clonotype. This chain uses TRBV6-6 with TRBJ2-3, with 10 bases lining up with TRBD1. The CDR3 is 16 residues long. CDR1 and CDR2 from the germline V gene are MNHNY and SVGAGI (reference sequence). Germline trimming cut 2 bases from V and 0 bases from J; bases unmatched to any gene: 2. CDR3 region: CASSYADRGSTDTQYF. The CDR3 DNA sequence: TGTGCCAGCAGTTACGCGGACAGGGGGAGCACAGATACGCAGTATTTT.